This T cell receptor beta chain was sequenced during a study of blood T cells in healthy people across ages. Study details: The capture of about one barcoded beta molecule per two T cells was achieved by template switching.

This clonotype appeared once. Antigen: not known. All donors came from Russia, were Caucasian and healthy, and spanned ages roughly 6 to 100. Primed by a sample-barcoded 5' primer and a J-beta primer mix, a second PCR proceeded for 7 to 11 cycles. TCRdb recomputed calls from the 5' RACE reads with MiXCR, one row per CDR3 protein. The sample has 1.5 million to 2 million distinct CDR3 sequences, just under 50% seen once. The CDR3 runs 11 residues. The V gene's germline CDR1 is DFQATT and CDR2 SNEGSKA (reference sequence). The V gene lost 3 bases and the J gene lost 4 bases, with 4 bases spanning the gap. Study-level results: Strong correlation was found linking TCR beta diversity to naive T cell percentage.

The V and J genes are TRBV20-1 and TRBJ1-3, with D uncertain. Sample: blood. This TCR was sampled from a woman between 40 and 55 years old in good health. The CDR3 reads CSARAGNTIYF. CDR3 sequence (DNA): TGCAGTGCTAGGGCCGGAAACACCATATATTTT.